This entry describes one TCR beta chain. Its antigen is still unknown. Sequence at one end of the junction differs from germline and may be a read error. The sample originates from a study of tumor and adjacent non-tumor tissue in lung cancer. No cell sorting was done before RNA was extracted from the tissue. The library came from three nested PCR rounds adapted from ARM-PCR protocols. TCRdb redid the calling of the multiplex PCR reads with MiXCR, one entry per CDR3 protein. The table shows around 200,000 distinct CDR3 sequences, with about two thirds occurring only once. Study-wide results and caveats: Tumor repertoires had a smaller top 100 clone share than normal lung.

Specimen: lung tumor tissue. The sequence was obtained from a man aged 55-75 years with non-small cell lung cancer.

CDR3 sequence reads: CAGSYSDSTNTQYF. CDR3 coding DNA: TGTGCCGGCAGTTACTCGGACAGCACAAATACGCAGTATTTT. The chain is built from TRBV6-2 or TRBV6-3 and TRBJ2-3; TRBD1 might be the D (6 bases). Germline CDR1 reads MNHEY; CDR2 reads SVGEGT. This CDR3 has 14 amino acids.